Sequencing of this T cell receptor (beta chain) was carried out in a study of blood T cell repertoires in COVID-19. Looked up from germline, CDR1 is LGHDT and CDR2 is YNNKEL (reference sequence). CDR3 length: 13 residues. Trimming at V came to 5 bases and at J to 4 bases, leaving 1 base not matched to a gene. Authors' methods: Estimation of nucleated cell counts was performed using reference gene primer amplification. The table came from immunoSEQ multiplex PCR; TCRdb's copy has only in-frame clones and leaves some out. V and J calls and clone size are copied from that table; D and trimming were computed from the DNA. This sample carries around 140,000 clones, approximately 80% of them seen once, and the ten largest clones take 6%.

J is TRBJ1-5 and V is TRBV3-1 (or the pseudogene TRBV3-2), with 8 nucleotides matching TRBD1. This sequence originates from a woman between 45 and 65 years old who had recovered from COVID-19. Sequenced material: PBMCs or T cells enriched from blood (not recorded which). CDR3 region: CASSGTGNQPQHF. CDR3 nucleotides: TGTGCCAGCAGCGGGACAGGTAATCAGCCCCAGCATTTT.